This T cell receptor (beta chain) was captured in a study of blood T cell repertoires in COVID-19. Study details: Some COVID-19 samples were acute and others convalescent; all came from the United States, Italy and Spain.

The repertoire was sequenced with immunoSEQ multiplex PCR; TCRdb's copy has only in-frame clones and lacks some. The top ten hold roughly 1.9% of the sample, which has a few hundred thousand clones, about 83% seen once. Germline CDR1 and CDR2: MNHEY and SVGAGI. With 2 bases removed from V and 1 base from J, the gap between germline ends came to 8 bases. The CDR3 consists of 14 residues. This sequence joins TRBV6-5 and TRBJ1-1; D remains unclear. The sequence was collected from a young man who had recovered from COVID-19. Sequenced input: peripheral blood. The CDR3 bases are TGTGCCAGCAGTTACGGCTCCAGGAACACTGAAGCTTTCTTT. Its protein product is CASSYGSRNTEAFF.